This T cell receptor beta chain stems from a study of T cell repertoires in cytomegalovirus infection. Whole-study context: The authors used CMV epitopes that were HLA-C-restricted (recently identified) and HLA-B-restricted (well studied). Public TCR beta signature analysis indicated the presence of both CMV infection and matching HLA type. Study-wide results and caveats: Adding up the frequency of public TCR beta families identified people who carried CMV plus the relevant HLA. HLA-C-restricted CMV-specific TCR beta clonotypes prevailed in the ex vivo response.

TCRdb processed the reads anew with MiXCR; each CDR3 protein has one entry. This sample has around 570,000 distinct CDR3 sequences, with almost 40% found just once. Comment on this clonotype: No antigen is known for it.

The CDR3 totals 19 residues. Losses at the gene ends were 0 bases for V and 2 bases for J; bases not matched to a gene: 7. Germline assignment: CDR1 ENHRY and CDR2 SYGVKD. The specimen comprised cultured PBMCs, sampled from culture after CMV antigen stimulation. The chain combines TRBV10-3 with TRBJ2-1; 13 bases are a match to TRBD2. This TCR came from a human donor in good health (CMV status not recorded). Some clones in this sample may be carry-over from other donors' samples. CDR3 region: CAISESRLAGGPTYNEQFF. As DNA, the CDR3 is TGTGCCATCAGTGAGTCTCGACTAGCGGGGGGCCCTACCTACAATGAGCAGTTCTTC.